A single sample gave rise to the 2 T cell receptor beta chains below, sequenced in a study of identifying expanded T cells in peripheral blood. The protocol was immunoSEQ multiplex PCR, while the TCRdb copy is restricted to in-frame clones and leaves out a portion. Here the sample spans tens of thousands of clones, roughly 86% being singletons. The material sequenced was blood. These receptors came from a person aged 18-69 years in good health.

The chain couples TRBV18 to TRBJ1-5; a possible D gene is TRBD1 (6 bases). V lost 2 bases, J lost 2 bases, and 10 bases lay in between. Per the germline V gene, CDR1 is KGHSH and CDR2 is LQKENI. The CDR3 spans 15 residues. In DNA, the CDR3 is TGTGCCAGCTCACCAGGGGGCGAAGGCAATCAGCCCCAGCATTTT. Residues: CASSPGGEGNQPQHF.

The chain links TRBV14 to TRBJ2-4, with TRBD1 as a possible D gene (7 bases). This CDR3 is built from 15 residues. Germline V CDR1 and CDR2: SGHDN, FVKESK. Trimming cost V 4 bases and J 3 bases, with 13 bases left between them. The CDR3 loop reads CASSLQGGVKNIQYF. CDR3 DNA: TGTGCCAGCAGCCTCCAGGGGGGAGTCAAAAACATTCAGTACTTC.